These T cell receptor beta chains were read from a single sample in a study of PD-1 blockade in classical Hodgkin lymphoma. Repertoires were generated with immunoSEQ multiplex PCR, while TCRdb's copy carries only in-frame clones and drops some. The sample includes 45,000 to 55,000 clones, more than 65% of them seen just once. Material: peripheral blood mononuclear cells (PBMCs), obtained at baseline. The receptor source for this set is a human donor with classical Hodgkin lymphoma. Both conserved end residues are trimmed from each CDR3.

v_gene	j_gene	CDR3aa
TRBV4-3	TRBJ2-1	ASSQEPRSSSYNEQF
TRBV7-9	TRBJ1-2	ASSLLKDLRYGYT
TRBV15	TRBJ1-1	ATSSVDRNMNTEAF
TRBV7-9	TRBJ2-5	ASSSPIGLAGLETQY
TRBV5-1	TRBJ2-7	ASSLASGYSYEQY
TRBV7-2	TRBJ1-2	ASSYDTANYGYT
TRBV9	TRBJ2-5	ASSRGSIGLETQY
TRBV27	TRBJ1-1	ASSLQNQGTEAF
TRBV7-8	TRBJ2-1	ASSRLLANEQF
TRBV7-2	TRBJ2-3	ASRHPPGLANSRTDTQY
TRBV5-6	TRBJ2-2	ASSLDSSRNTGELF
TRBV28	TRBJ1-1	ASYRQGNLAEAF
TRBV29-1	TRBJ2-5	SVATTGETQY
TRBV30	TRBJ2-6	AWSVTAAGGTGANVLT
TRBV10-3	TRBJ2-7	AISGQGSSYEQY
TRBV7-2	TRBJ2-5	ASSPTGLAAETQY
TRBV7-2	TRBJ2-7	ASSLVMGTSGYSYEQY
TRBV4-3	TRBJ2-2	ASSQEGLAANTGELF
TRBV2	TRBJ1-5	ASSVEGYSNQPQH
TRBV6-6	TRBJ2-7	ASSYWHSYEQY
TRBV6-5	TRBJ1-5	ASSFTGGSDQPQH
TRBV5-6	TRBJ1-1	ASSLVGTEAF
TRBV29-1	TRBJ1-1	SVENGGESYTEAF
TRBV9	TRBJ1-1	ASSDGGSMNTEAF
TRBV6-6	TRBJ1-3	ASSTGVNTIY
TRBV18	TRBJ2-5	ASSPPLFAPGTQY
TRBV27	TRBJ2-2	ASSLGASGFPLGELF
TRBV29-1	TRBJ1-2	SVGGRNYGYT
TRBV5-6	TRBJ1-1	ASSSSPRESVSTEAF
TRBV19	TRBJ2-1	ASSIGLARSSYNEQF
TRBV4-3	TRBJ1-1	ASSQGAEAF
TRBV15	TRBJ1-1	ATSRARANTEAF
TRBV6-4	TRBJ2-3	ASSEAGEGTDTQY
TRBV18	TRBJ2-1	ASSTMGSPAYNEQF
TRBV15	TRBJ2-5	ATSLPGGNRGETQY
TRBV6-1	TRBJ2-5	ASSVGNPPKETQY
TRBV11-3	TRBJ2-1	ASRFLRGGGQYNEQF
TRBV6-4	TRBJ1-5	ASSESSGHYSNQPQH
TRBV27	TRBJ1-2	ASSFAGQGARGYT
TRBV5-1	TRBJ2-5	ASSLGGQGMETQY
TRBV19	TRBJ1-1	ASSVYGTAPAF